A selection of T cell receptor beta chains follows, all from one sample in a study of identical twins. TCRdb re-analysed the 5' RACE reads in MiXCR, keeping a single row per CDR3 protein. The profile covers under 350,000 distinct CDR3 sequences, with over 8.5% appearing a single time and 5.5% to 9% taken by the ten largest. These data are also associated with another study on yellow fever vaccine responses in identical twins.

Material: CD8+ T cells sorted from blood. The receptors derive from a woman aged 18-29 years in good health. The CDR3 runs from the conserved cysteine through the conserved F or W. The order of the fields is J gene, CDR3 length, D gene, clone size, V gene, CDR3 protein, CDR3 DNA. The D gene is left open where the match is weak. The listing skips clone size in some rows; elsewhere it reads once, few, many or a size class.

J: TRBJ2-3
length: 15
D: TRBD1
size: many
V: TRBV7-8
CDR3: CASSTGQLDTDTQYF
DNA: TGTGCCAGCAGCACGGGACAGCTTGACACAGATACGCAGTATTTT

J: TRBJ2-7
length: 13
D: NA
size: NA
V: TRBV19
CDR3: CASSIKGGYEQYF
DNA: TGTGCCAGTAGTATCAAGGGGGGTTACGAGCAGTACTTC

J: TRBJ2-4
length: 13
D: NA
size: NA
V: TRBV2
CDR3: CATTDSNSLIQYF
DNA: TGTGCCACCACAGACAGTAACAGTCTCATTCAGTACTTC

J: TRBJ2-3
length: 16
D: TRBD2
size: few
V: TRBV28
CDR3: CASRDGTGGPTDTQYF
DNA: TGTGCCAGCAGAGACGGAACGGGGGGACCTACAGATACGCAGTATTTT

J: TRBJ2-7
length: 14
D: NA
size: many
V: TRBV4-3
CDR3: CASSHDPRVREQYF
DNA: TGCGCCAGCAGCCATGATCCCCGCGTCCGAGAGCAGTACTTC

J: TRBJ2-5
length: 13
D: TRBD1
size: many
V: TRBV12-3/TRBV12-4
CDR3: CASEGDRGETQYF
DNA: TGTGCCAGCGAGGGGGACAGGGGGGAGACCCAGTACTTC

J: TRBJ2-5
length: 14
D: TRBD1
size: many
V: TRBV7-9
CDR3: CASSLGTGQETQYF
DNA: TGTGCCAGCAGCTTGGGGACAGGGCAAGAGACCCAGTACTTC

J: TRBJ2-3
length: 13
D: NA
size: few
V: TRBV12-3/TRBV12-4
CDR3: CASSPRGPDTQYF
DNA: TGTGCCAGCAGCCCGCGGGGACCAGATACGCAGTATTTT

J: TRBJ2-7
length: 14
D: NA
size: NA
V: TRBV24-1
CDR3: CATSDLGVPYEQYF
DNA: TGTGCCACCAGTGATTTGGGGGTCCCCTACGAGCAGTACTTC

J: TRBJ2-1
length: 16
D: NA
size: many
V: TRBV29-1
CDR3: CSVEPGTGDAFNEQFF
DNA: TGCAGCGTTGAGCCTGGTACGGGCGACGCCTTCAATGAGCAGTTCTTC

J: TRBJ2-7
length: 14
D: NA
size: many
V: TRBV25-1
CDR3: CASSVGTLTYEQYF
DNA: TGTGCCAGCAGTGTGGGAACCCTAACCTACGAGCAGTACTTC

J: TRBJ2-1
length: 18
D: NA
size: many
V: TRBV10-3
CDR3: CAIREDNVRTSSYNEQFF
DNA: TGTGCCATCAGGGAAGATAACGTGCGGACGAGTTCCTACAATGAGCAGTTCTTC

J: TRBJ2-7
length: 16
D: NA
size: few
V: TRBV20-1
CDR3: CSARDPEGHREYEQYF
DNA: TGCAGTGCTAGAGATCCTGAGGGGCATAGAGAGTACGAGCAGTACTTC

J: TRBJ2-2
length: 12
D: NA
size: many
V: TRBV5-1
CDR3: CASERGTGELFF
DNA: TGCGCCAGCGAGAGAGGGACCGGGGAGCTGTTTTTT

J: TRBJ2-7
length: 14
D: TRBD1
size: NA
V: TRBV4-2
CDR3: CASSHRQGVYEQYF
DNA: TGTGCCAGCAGCCATAGACAGGGGGTCTACGAGCAGTACTTC

J: TRBJ1-2
length: 16
D: TRBD1
size: many
V: TRBV29-1
CDR3: CSVEQSRGRGSYGYTF
DNA: TGCAGCGTTGAGCAAAGCAGGGGGCGAGGTTCCTATGGCTACACCTTC

J: TRBJ2-1
length: 15
D: TRBD2
size: NA
V: TRBV6-2/TRBV6-3
CDR3: CASSEGLVPYNEQFF
DNA: TGTGCCAGCAGTGAGGGACTAGTGCCCTACAATGAGCAGTTCTTC

J: TRBJ2-1
length: 15
D: TRBD1
size: many
V: TRBV5-1
CDR3: CASSDRDRGNNEQFF
DNA: TGCGCCAGCAGCGACCGGGACAGGGGAAACAATGAGCAGTTCTTC

J: TRBJ2-3
length: 14
D: NA
size: NA
V: TRBV5-1
CDR3: CASSYRDPTDTQYF
DNA: TGCGCCAGCAGCTACCGGGACCCCACAGATACGCAGTATTTT

J: TRBJ2-3
length: 14
D: NA
size: many
V: TRBV2
CDR3: CASGAEAATDTQYF
DNA: TGTGCCAGCGGGGCGGAGGCTGCCACAGATACGCAGTATTTT

J: TRBJ2-3
length: 15
D: TRBD2
size: few
V: TRBV12-3/TRBV12-4
CDR3: CASSPGGGGTDTQYF
DNA: TGTGCCAGCAGTCCGGGCGGGGGAGGAACAGATACGCAGTATTTT

J: TRBJ2-7
length: 16
D: NA
size: NA
V: TRBV2
CDR3: CASSEGPGQGGYEQYF
DNA: TGTGCCAGCAGTGAGGGCCCGGGACAAGGTGGCTACGAGCAGTACTTC

J: TRBJ1-5
length: 13
D: NA
size: many
V: TRBV7-9
CDR3: CASSSGSNQPQHF
DNA: TGTGCCAGCAGCTCCGGGAGCAATCAGCCCCAGCATTTT

J: TRBJ2-3
length: 17
D: NA
size: NA
V: TRBV6-5
CDR3: CASSYPHSGPSTDTQYF
DNA: TGTGCCAGCAGTTACCCCCATTCGGGGCCTAGCACAGATACGCAGTATTTT

J: TRBJ2-7
length: 13
D: NA
size: NA
V: TRBV2
CDR3: CAIRTSSSYEQYF
DNA: TGTGCCATCCGGACATCGAGCTCCTACGAGCAGTACTTC

J: TRBJ2-3
length: 15
D: NA
size: many
V: TRBV6-2/TRBV6-3
CDR3: CASSDGSSDTDTQYF
DNA: TGTGCCAGCAGTGACGGCTCTAGCGATACAGATACGCAGTATTTT

J: TRBJ2-1
length: 13
D: NA
size: NA
V: TRBV10-3
CDR3: CAITENLGDEQFF
DNA: TGTGCCATCACCGAAAATTTGGGGGATGAGCAGTTCTTC

J: TRBJ2-1
length: 11
D: TRBD1
size: many
V: TRBV29-1
CDR3: CSVDRGYEQFF
DNA: TGCAGCGTTGACAGGGGGTATGAGCAGTTCTTC

J: TRBJ2-1
length: 16
D: TRBD2
size: few
V: TRBV7-8
CDR3: CASSEGLAGVKNEQFF
DNA: TGTGCCAGCAGCGAAGGACTAGCGGGAGTGAAGAATGAGCAGTTCTTC

J: TRBJ2-1
length: 16
D: NA
size: NA
V: TRBV4-1
CDR3: CASSHNFGTSYNEQFF
DNA: TGCGCCAGCAGCCATAATTTCGGGACATCCTACAATGAGCAGTTCTTC

J: TRBJ2-1
length: 15
D: TRBD1
size: NA
V: TRBV19
CDR3: CASSRIRDSYNEQFF
DNA: TGTGCCAGTAGCAGAATACGGGACAGCTACAATGAGCAGTTCTTC

J: TRBJ2-7
length: 13
D: NA
size: few
V: TRBV29-1
CDR3: CSVSHGISYEQYF
DNA: TGCAGCGTGTCCCACGGGATCTCCTACGAGCAGTACTTC

J: TRBJ2-2
length: 16
D: TRBD1
size: NA
V: TRBV27
CDR3: CASRLRPGGATGELFF
DNA: TGTGCCAGCAGGCTGCGGCCAGGGGGCGCGACTGGGGAGCTGTTTTTT

J: TRBJ2-1
length: 14
D: NA
size: many
V: TRBV10-2
CDR3: CASSESRTYNEQFF
DNA: TGCGCCAGCAGTGAGTCGCGGACCTACAATGAGCAGTTCTTC

J: TRBJ2-7
length: 11
D: TRBD1
size: many
V: TRBV12-3/TRBV12-4
CDR3: CASGTGDEQYF
DNA: TGTGCCAGCGGAACAGGGGACGAGCAGTACTTC

J: TRBJ2-1
length: 14
D: NA
size: few
V: TRBV10-1
CDR3: CASSDDLVYNEQFF
DNA: TGCGCCAGCAGTGATGATCTGGTCTACAATGAGCAGTTCTTC

J: TRBJ2-4
length: 16
D: NA
size: many
V: TRBV7-9
CDR3: CASSYQQSLAKNIQYF
DNA: TGTGCCAGCAGCTACCAACAGAGTCTAGCCAAAAACATTCAGTACTTC